The 3 T cell receptor beta chains below were found in one sample sequenced in a study of T cell clonality in common variable immunodeficiency. Libraries were prepared by immunoSEQ multiplex PCR; TCRdb keeps only in-frame clonotypes and omits some of them. The data show some 60,000 clones, with none appearing a single time. Sequenced: peripheral blood mononuclear cells. The receptors originated from a person aged 18 to 70 in good health.

This clone was seen many times. The DNA ends 3 residues before the CDR3 does, and the rest of the CDR3 is filled in from the germline J gene. The V gene is TRBV2, the J gene TRBJ2-1; 7 positions agree with TRBD2. Germline CDR1 and CDR2: SNHLY and FYNNEI. This CDR3 contains 11 residues. CDR3 in amino acids: CGASGYNEQFF. CDR3 DNA (partial): TGTGGGGCTAGCGGCTACAATGAG.

This clone has at least ten counts. The read ends 3 residues early relative to the CDR3; the germline J gene fills the gap. The gene calls are TRBV6-1 and TRBJ1-2; the match to TRBD1 covers 8 bases. V shed 2 bases, J shed 2 bases, and the junction held 4 bases outside the gene matches. The CDR3 totals 15 residues. The germline V gene has CDR1 MNHNS and CDR2 SASEGT. Partial CDR3 DNA: TGTGCCAGCAGTGAACTTGGACAGGGCAACTATGGC. Its protein is CASSELGQGNYG. The full-length CDR3 reads as CASSELGQGNYGYTF.

This clone occurred many times. The missing CDR3 end, 3 residues past where the read stops, is filled in from the germline J gene. The chain uses TRBV30 and TRBJ2-7, with TRBD2 matching over 7 bases. Germline V gene sequence: CDR1 GTSNPN, CDR2 SVGIG (reference sequence). The V and J ends lost 2 bases and 5 bases, in that order; junction bases with no gene match: 9. The CDR3 is 14 amino acids. The sequenced CDR3 bases are TGTGCCTGGAGTCGAGGGCTAGCGGCCCACGAG. This encodes CAWSRGLAAHE. The whole CDR3 region reads CAWSRGLAAHEQYF.